These 30 T cell receptor beta chains originate from one sample sequenced in a study of control samples from healthy donors and cancer patients. Sequencing used immunoSEQ multiplex PCR; TCRdb keeps in-frame clones, though not all of them. The sample includes under 80,000 clones, approximately 94% of them seen just once. The sample consisted of blood. These receptors came from a woman aged 25 to 39 in good health.

This chain uses TRBV13 with TRBJ1-1; D possibly corresponds to TRBD1 (5 bases). V lost 8 bases and J lost 4, with 17 bases in between. Germline-derived CDR1 and CDR2 are PRHDT and FYEKMQ (reference sequence). CDR3 length: 14 residues. The CDR3 DNA reads TGTGCCAGCGCCGAGGGCTTGGGGGGCACTGAAGCTTTCTTT. Protein product: CASAEGLGGTEAFF.

The V gene is TRBV2, the J gene TRBJ1-5, with D perhaps TRBD1 (5 bases). CDR1 is SNHLY, CDR2 FYNNEI, per germline. Trimming stripped 5 bases from V and 3 bases from J, with 11 bases between. The CDR3 loop spans 14 amino acids. The CDR3 spells CASSRDGFNQPQHF. CDR3 DNA sequence: TGTGCCAGCAGTCGGGACGGATTCAATCAGCCCCAGCATTTT.

This rearrangement joins TRBV3-1 (or the pseudogene TRBV3-2) to TRBJ1-3; D not certain. The V end lost 2 bases, the J end lost 4 bases, and 9 bases lay between the germline ends. The CDR3 length is 14 residues. Germline V gives CDR1 LGHDT, CDR2 YNNKEL (reference sequence). The CDR3 protein is CASSQPFSGNTIYF. CDR3 coding DNA: TGTGCCAGCAGCCAACCCTTCTCGGGAAACACCATATATTTT.

This sequence joins TRBV29-1 and TRBJ1-4; D uncertain. CDR1 is SQVTM and CDR2 is ANQGSEA in the germline V gene. The ends were cut back, 8 bases at V and 6 bases at J, with 16 bases in the middle. This CDR3 is 13 amino acids long. CDR3 sequence: CSTIVPGDEKLFF. The CDR3 nucleotides are TGCAGCACCATAGTGCCGGGCGATGAAAAACTGTTTTTT.

The CDR3 here is CASNLVGAGELFF. In nucleotides, the CDR3 is TGTGCCAGCAATTTGGTGGGGGCCGGGGAGCTGTTTTTT. This chain links TRBV12-3 or TRBV12-4 with TRBJ2-2, with D perhaps matching TRBD1 or TRBD2 (5 bases each). Trimming stripped 7 bases from V and 6 bases from J, with 12 bases between. The CDR3 has 13 residues.

V usage is TRBV9 and J usage is TRBJ1-1, with unresolved D. Germline values: CDR1 SGDLS, CDR2 YYNGEE. CDR3 length equals 15 residues. The ends were cut back, 1 base at V and 4 bases at J, with 14 bases in the middle. CDR3 region: CASSVYSSLGTEAFF. The CDR3 DNA follows: TGTGCCAGCAGCGTATATTCCTCTCTTGGCACTGAAGCTTTCTTT.

The chain is built from TRBV25-1 and TRBJ1-3; unclear D gene. There are 12 residues in the CDR3. V was trimmed by 8 bases and J by 2 bases, leaving 7 bases between them. Germline values: CDR1 MGHDK, CDR2 SYGVNS. Here the CDR3 reads CASGGPGNTIYF. CDR3 nucleotides: TGTGCCAGCGGAGGGCCTGGAAACACCATATATTTT.

The rearrangement joins TRBV19 to TRBJ1-1; no reliable D call. V was pared by 11 bases and J by 4 bases, with 14 bases between. This CDR3 comprises 12 residues. Germline V CDR1 and CDR2: LNHDA, SQIVND (reference sequence). As DNA, the CDR3 is TGTGCCTGCTGGGAGGCCGGCACTGAAGCTTTCTTT. Its translation is CACWEAGTEAFF.

J is TRBJ2-1 and V is TRBV5-4, with TRBD1 identical over 12 bases. J was trimmed by 0 bases and V by 0 bases; bases with no gene match: 7. From germline, CDR1 is SGHNT and CDR2 YYREEE (reference sequence). This CDR3 is 19 amino acids long. The CDR3 region is CASSLGWGQGASSYNEQFF. The CDR3 bases are TGTGCCAGCAGCTTGGGGTGGGGACAGGGGGCAAGCTCCTACAATGAGCAGTTCTTC.

The chain recombines TRBV7-9 with TRBJ1-2, with TRBD1 identical over 10 bases. Germline CDR1 is SEHNR and CDR2 is FQNEAQ (reference sequence). Trimming at V came to 4 bases and at J to 7 bases, leaving 9 bases not matched to a gene. The CDR3 has 15 amino acids. CDR3 bases: TGTGCCAGCAGCTCGCAGTGGGACAGGGGTTTTGGCTACACCTTC. Protein product: CASSSQWDRGFGYTF. The entire variable domain, with the rest obtained from reference TRBV7-9 and TRBJ1-2, is as follows: DTGVSQNPRHKITKRGQNVTFRCDPISEHNRLYWYRQTLGQGPEFLTYFQNEAQLEKSRLLSDRFSAERPKGSFSTLEIQRTEQGDSAMYLCASSSQWDRGFGYTFGSGTRLTVV.

J is TRBJ2-1 and V is TRBV28; either TRBD1 or TRBD2 may fit D (5 bases each). CDR1 and CDR2 from the germline V gene are MDHEN and SYDVKM. V lost 7 bases to trimming and J lost 3 bases, with 22 bases between them. The CDR3 spans 17 residues. The chain's CDR3 is CASTVGGILKVYNEQFF. The CDR3 DNA reads TGTGCCAGCACAGTTGGGGGAATTCTTAAGGTCTACAATGAGCAGTTCTTC.

This sequence joins TRBV14 and TRBJ2-5; the match to TRBD2 covers 8 bases. The trim removed 2 bases at V and 4 bases at J, leaving 6 bases unmatched. Germline lookup yields CDR1 SGHDN and CDR2 FVKESK. This CDR3 contains 15 residues. CDR3 in DNA: TGTGCCAGCAGCCAACTCGGGAGGGGTGCAGAGACCCAGTACTTC. Its translation is CASSQLGRGAETQYF.

V gene TRBV2 combines with J gene TRBJ1-1; the D is unclear. Trimming took off 4 bases at V and 2 bases at J, with 5 bases between the two ends. The germline gives CDR1 SNHLY, CDR2 FYNNEI. This CDR3 contains 12 residues. The CDR3: CASSVSNTEAFF. In nucleotides, the CDR3 is TGTGCCAGCAGTGTCAGTAACACTGAAGCTTTCTTT.

The genes are TRBV20-1 and TRBJ1-2; no clear D. The germline V gene encodes CDR1 DFQATT and CDR2 SNEGSKA (reference sequence). CDR3 length: 10 residues. V dropped 6 bases and J dropped 10 bases, with 12 bases sitting between them. The CDR3 reads CSAAGQAYTF. As DNA, the CDR3 is TGCAGTGCGGCAGGTCAGGCCTACACCTTC.

The chain is built from TRBV19 and TRBJ2-1; no definite D call. V was shortened by 1 base and J by 7 bases, with 14 bases between the two germline ends. Germline V gene sequence: CDR1 LNHDA, CDR2 SQIVND (reference sequence). This CDR3 is built from 15 residues. This chain's CDR3 is CASSIGQPPRNEQFF. CDR3 coding DNA: TGTGCCAGTAGTATAGGACAACCACCTAGGAATGAGCAGTTCTTC.

The V call is TRBV6-5, the J call TRBJ1-2, with a possible D match to TRBD1 (6 bases). Germline CDR1 and CDR2: MNHEY and SVGAGI. V dropped 6 bases and J dropped 0 bases, with 14 bases sitting between them. CDR3 length equals 15 residues. Here the CDR3 reads CASSRTANSNYGYTF. The CDR3 DNA reads TGTGCCAGCAGCCGGACAGCGAACTCTAACTATGGCTACACCTTC.

The chain joins TRBV6-1 to TRBJ1-5, with D perhaps TRBD1 (6 bases). The CDR3 contains 14 residues. Trimming took 3 bases from V and 4 from J, leaving 10 bases between them. From germline, CDR1 is MNHNS and CDR2 SASEGT. In DNA form, the CDR3 reads TGTGCCAGCAGTGACAGGGGACGGAATCAGCCCCAGCATTTT. Amino acids: CASSDRGRNQPQHF.

The chain carries TRBV28 and TRBJ1-3; D unclear. This CDR3 is built from 12 residues. Trimming shortened V by 8 bases and J by 0 bases, and 5 bases separated the two germline ends. Per the germline V gene, CDR1 is MDHEN and CDR2 is SYDVKM. The CDR3 nucleotides read TGTGCCAGCCGGATCTCTGGAAACACCATATATTTT. Encoded protein: CASRISGNTIYF.

The rearrangement uses TRBV19 and TRBJ2-3; 7 nucleotides align to TRBD1. This CDR3 region has 15 residues. Per germline, CDR1 LNHDA and CDR2 SQIVND (reference sequence). V lost 5 bases, J lost 5 bases, and 10 bases stayed unmatched. In DNA, the CDR3 is TGTGCCAGTAGTCAACAGGGGAGTGGTGGAGATACGCAGTATTTT. Its protein is CASSQQGSGGDTQYF.

The V gene is TRBV13, the J gene TRBJ2-7, with 7 nucleotides matching TRBD1. This CDR3 region has 13 residues. CDR1 and CDR2 (germline): PRHDT, FYEKMQ (reference sequence). J gave up 5 bases and V 5 bases, and 6 bases lay outside the gene matches. This chain's CDR3 is CASSTGQAHEQYF. CDR3 nucleotide sequence: TGTGCCAGCAGCACAGGACAGGCCCACGAGCAGTACTTC.

The chain has TRBV6-5 and TRBJ1-3, with unresolved D. Per the germline V gene, CDR1 is MNHEY and CDR2 is SVGAGI. CDR3 length: 16 residues. The V gene lost 2 bases and the J gene lost 0 bases, with 11 bases spanning the gap. CDR3 protein: CASSYQEPSSGNTIYF. The CDR3 DNA reads TGTGCCAGCAGTTACCAAGAGCCCAGCTCTGGAAACACCATATATTTT.

This chain connects TRBV10-2 to TRBJ2-5; D is undetermined. The CDR3 sequence is 15 residues long. Deletions cut 6 bases from V and 1 base from J, with 15 bases between. Germline CDR1 reads WSHSY; CDR2 reads SAAADI. The CDR3 here is CASSSVGLSQETQYF. The CDR3 nucleotides are TGCGCCAGCAGCTCGGTTGGGCTATCCCAAGAGACCCAGTACTTC.

The rearrangement uses TRBV3-1 (or the pseudogene TRBV3-2) and TRBJ1-2, with D perhaps TRBD1 (5 bases). The CDR3 extends over 19 amino acids. V dropped 0 bases and J dropped 5 bases, with 25 bases sitting between them. Germline CDR1 is LGHDT and CDR2 is YNNKEL (reference sequence). The CDR3 DNA reads as TGTGCCAGCAGCCAAGATTCTGGAAAGGGGCGGTCGTGGGTTTATGGCTACACCTTC. It encodes CASSQDSGKGRSWVYGYTF.

The chain uses TRBV3-1 (or the pseudogene TRBV3-2) and TRBJ1-1, with D unresolved. Trimming pared 0 bases from V and 5 bases from J, leaving 19 bases between. The CDR3 spans 17 residues. Per germline, CDR1 LGHDT and CDR2 YNNKEL (reference sequence). The CDR3 protein is CASSQDRRPNRGTEAFF. In DNA form, the CDR3 reads TGTGCCAGCAGCCAAGATCGAAGACCGAATAGAGGGACTGAAGCTTTCTTT.

Concerning this clone: One junction end does not reproduce the germline sequence, and a read error may be involved. The chain recombines TRBV7-9 with TRBJ1-2, with D perhaps matching TRBD1 (6 bases). Germline V gene sequence: CDR1 SEHNR, CDR2 FQNEAQ (reference sequence). CDR3 size: 11 residues. CDR3 sequence reads: CASSLNGGVDF. CDR3 coding DNA: TGTGCCAGCAGCCTAAATGGGGGCGTTGACTTC.

Judged by abundance, this clone is medium-sized. Other DNA sequences in this specimen translate into the identical CDR3. The chain couples TRBV9 to TRBJ1-5; D call uncertain. Trimming took off 0 bases at V and 3 bases at J, with 4 bases between the two ends. CDR1 and CDR2 from the germline V gene are SGDLS and YYNGEE. There are 13 residues in the CDR3. CDR3 sequence reads: CASSVGDNQPQHF. In DNA, the CDR3 is TGTGCCAGCAGCGTAGGGGACAATCAGCCCCAGCATTTT.

The chain uses TRBV9 and TRBJ1-3, with D possibly TRBD1 on 6 matching bases. The CDR3 length is 15 residues. Germline V CDR1 and CDR2: SGDLS, YYNGEE. V lost 3 bases and J lost 0, with 10 bases in between. The CDR3 bases are TGTGCCAGCAGCGCTTACAGGGACTCTGGAAACACCATATATTTT. Its protein product is CASSAYRDSGNTIYF.

The table lists this clone with a count of one. The chain links TRBV24-1 to TRBJ1-1; 10 nucleotides match TRBD1. Germline lookup yields CDR1 KGHDR and CDR2 SFDVKD. V lost 4 bases and J lost 8; bases outside the gene matches: 6. This CDR3 has 14 amino acids. CDR3 sequence reads: CATSETGGLSEAFF. The CDR3 DNA follows: TGTGCCACCAGTGAGACAGGGGGCCTTTCAGAAGCTTTCTTT.

The chain couples TRBV30 to TRBJ1-5; 8 nucleotides match TRBD1. V lost 2 bases, J lost 3 bases, and 3 bases stayed unmatched. The length of the CDR3 is 14 residues. CDR1 is GTSNPN and CDR2 is SVGIG in the germline V gene (reference sequence). The CDR3 DNA sequence: TGTGCCTGGAGTCAGACAGGGGCCAATCAGCCCCAGCATTTT. It translates to CAWSQTGANQPQHF. Combining the CDR3 with reference TRBV30 and TRBJ1-5 gives the whole variable domain SQTIHQWPATLVQPVGSPLSLECTVEGTSNPNLYWYRQAAGRGLQLLFYSVGIGQISSEVPQNLSASRPQDRQFILSSKKLLLSDSGFYLCAWSQTGANQPQHFGDGTRLSIL.

The chain is built from TRBV3-1 (or the pseudogene TRBV3-2) and TRBJ1-6; 7 nucleotides align to TRBD1. Trimming took 1 base from V and 14 from J; bases not matched to a gene: 8. CDR1 and CDR2 (germline): LGHDT, YNNKEL (reference sequence). This CDR3 has 14 amino acids. CDR3 region: CASSQVQGNKALHF. The CDR3 bases are TGTGCCAGCAGCCAAGTACAGGGGAATAAGGCCCTCCACTTT.